These T cell receptor beta chains were read from a single sample in a study of cytomegalovirus exposure and HLA in healthy donors. TCRdb's table, derived via immunoSEQ multiplex PCR, lists solely in-frame clones and lacks some. The data contain under 200,000 clones, 65% to 70% of them singletons. Sequenced: PBMCs. All receptors derive from a woman in her late teens or twenties in good health and CMV-seropositive. Both conserved end residues are part of each CDR3. Each record gives: CDR3 protein, J gene, V gene.

CDR3 protein: CASSLSSRGRGEQYF; J gene: TRBJ2-7; V gene: TRBV27
CDR3 protein: CASSYRGQGFYEQYF; J gene: TRBJ2-7; V gene: TRBV27
CDR3 protein: CASSLDSNQETQYF; J gene: TRBJ2-5; V gene: TRBV7-2
CDR3 protein: CASSFARLAGVPDTQYF; J gene: TRBJ2-3; V gene: TRBV7-3
CDR3 protein: CASSQATGTGGGYTF; J gene: TRBJ1-2; V gene: TRBV14
CDR3 protein: CASSPGLSLSEQFF; J gene: TRBJ2-1; V gene: TRBV27
CDR3 protein: CASSEQGYNEKLFF; J gene: TRBJ1-4; V gene: TRBV7-9
CDR3 protein: CASSPSGPVNEQFF; J gene: TRBJ2-1; V gene: TRBV28
CDR3 protein: CASSQRLAGGGETQYF; J gene: TRBJ2-5; V gene: TRBV4-3
CDR3 protein: CAWSGGVGVGVDGYTF; J gene: TRBJ1-2; V gene: TRBV30
CDR3 protein: CASSIAYGSGGIYEQYF; J gene: NA; V gene: TRBV19
CDR3 protein: CASSPGGARNQPQHF; J gene: TRBJ1-5; V gene: TRBV5-8
CDR3 protein: CSSSLDRAWNEKLFF; J gene: TRBJ1-4; V gene: TRBV7-9
CDR3 protein: CASSSRGLSSYEQYF; J gene: TRBJ2-7; V gene: TRBV27
CDR3 protein: CASSDTGGNEQFF; J gene: TRBJ2-1; V gene: TRBV19
CDR3 protein: CASSSDRGHTNEKLFF; J gene: TRBJ1-4; V gene: TRBV27
CDR3 protein: CASRRTGGRYSTDTQYF; J gene: TRBJ2-3; V gene: TRBV27
CDR3 protein: CASSSEAFF; J gene: TRBJ1-1; V gene: TRBV27
CDR3 protein: CSVDPGRGTGELFF; J gene: TRBJ2-2; V gene: TRBV29-1
CDR3 protein: CASSFSGGPPYEQYF; J gene: TRBJ2-7; V gene: TRBV9
CDR3 protein: CASRPSGGTGELFF; J gene: TRBJ2-2; V gene: TRBV19
CDR3 protein: CASSPTTGSYEQYF; J gene: TRBJ2-7; V gene: TRBV27
CDR3 protein: CSVEETGYTDTQYF; J gene: TRBJ2-3; V gene: TRBV29-1
CDR3 protein: CASSVSGGELFF; J gene: TRBJ2-2; V gene: TRBV2
CDR3 protein: CASTEQRTQETQYF; J gene: TRBJ2-5; V gene: TRBV10-1
CDR3 protein: CASSEQANTEAFF; J gene: TRBJ1-1; V gene: TRBV6-1